This TCR beta chain was retrieved from a study of type 1 regulatory T cells. The wider study: This in vitro CD4 product, T-allo10, is enriched for Tr1 cells and alloantigen-specific.

MiXCR, applied by TCRdb to the reads, yields one record per CDR3 protein. Among about 65,000 distinct CDR3 sequences listed, approximately 47% were seen once. This CDR3 comprises 12 residues. From germline, CDR1 is SGHAT and CDR2 FQNNGV. Trimming removed 4 bases from V and 8 bases from J, with 8 bases in between. In regard to this clonotype: Its cognate antigen is unknown.

The TCR originated in a human donor in good health. Sequenced sample: cultured non-Tr1 T cells, either the whole culture or a sorted T cell fraction (not recorded which). This sequence joins TRBV11-2 and TRBJ1-4; possible D gene TRBD1, 5 bases. For the CDR3, the DNA is TGTGCCAGCAGCTCGCAGGGCGAAAAACTGTTTTTT. The encoded protein is CASSSQGEKLFF.